By share, the clone carrying this T cell receptor (beta chain) ranks as medium-sized (0.01 to 0.1%). Its target is unknown. The junction does not match germline at one end; this may be a read error. Using its own MiXCR run on the RT-PCR reads, TCRdb lists one record per CDR3 protein. The sample records fewer than 350,000 distinct CDR3 sequences, roughly a fifth being singletons. This record comes from a study of response to subunit inactivated influenza vaccine. Overall study results and limits: Each seasonal influenza vaccination, the authors suggested, recruits few new T cells.

The CDR3 covers 15 residues. CDR1 SQVTM and CDR2 ANQGSEA come from the germline V gene. The TCR originated in a man aged 50 to 69 who received an inactivated influenza vaccine. J is TRBJ1-4 and V is TRBV29-1; the D is unclear. The sample consisted of PBMCs from blood, taken less than 22 months after vaccination. The CDR3 loop is CSVVYTPILNGKLFF. The CDR3 coding sequence is TGCAGCGTTGTTTATACACCAATACTTAATGGAAAACTGTTTTTT.